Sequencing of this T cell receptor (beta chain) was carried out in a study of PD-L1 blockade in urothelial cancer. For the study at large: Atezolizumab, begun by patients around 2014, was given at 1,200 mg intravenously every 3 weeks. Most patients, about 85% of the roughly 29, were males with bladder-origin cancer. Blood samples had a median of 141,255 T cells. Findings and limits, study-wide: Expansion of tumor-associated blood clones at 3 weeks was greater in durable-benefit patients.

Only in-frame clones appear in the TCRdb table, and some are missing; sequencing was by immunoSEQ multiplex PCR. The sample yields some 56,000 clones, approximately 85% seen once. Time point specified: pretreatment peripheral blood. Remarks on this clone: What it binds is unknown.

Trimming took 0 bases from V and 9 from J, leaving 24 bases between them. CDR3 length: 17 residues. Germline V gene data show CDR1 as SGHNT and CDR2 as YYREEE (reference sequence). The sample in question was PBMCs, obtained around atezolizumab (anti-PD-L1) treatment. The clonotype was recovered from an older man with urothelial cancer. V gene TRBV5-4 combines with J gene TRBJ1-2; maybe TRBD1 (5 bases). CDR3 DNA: TGTGCCAGCAGCTTGGGGAGGGGCCCCCGGGACGCAGGGAGCTACACCTTC. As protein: CASSLGRGPRDAGSYTF.